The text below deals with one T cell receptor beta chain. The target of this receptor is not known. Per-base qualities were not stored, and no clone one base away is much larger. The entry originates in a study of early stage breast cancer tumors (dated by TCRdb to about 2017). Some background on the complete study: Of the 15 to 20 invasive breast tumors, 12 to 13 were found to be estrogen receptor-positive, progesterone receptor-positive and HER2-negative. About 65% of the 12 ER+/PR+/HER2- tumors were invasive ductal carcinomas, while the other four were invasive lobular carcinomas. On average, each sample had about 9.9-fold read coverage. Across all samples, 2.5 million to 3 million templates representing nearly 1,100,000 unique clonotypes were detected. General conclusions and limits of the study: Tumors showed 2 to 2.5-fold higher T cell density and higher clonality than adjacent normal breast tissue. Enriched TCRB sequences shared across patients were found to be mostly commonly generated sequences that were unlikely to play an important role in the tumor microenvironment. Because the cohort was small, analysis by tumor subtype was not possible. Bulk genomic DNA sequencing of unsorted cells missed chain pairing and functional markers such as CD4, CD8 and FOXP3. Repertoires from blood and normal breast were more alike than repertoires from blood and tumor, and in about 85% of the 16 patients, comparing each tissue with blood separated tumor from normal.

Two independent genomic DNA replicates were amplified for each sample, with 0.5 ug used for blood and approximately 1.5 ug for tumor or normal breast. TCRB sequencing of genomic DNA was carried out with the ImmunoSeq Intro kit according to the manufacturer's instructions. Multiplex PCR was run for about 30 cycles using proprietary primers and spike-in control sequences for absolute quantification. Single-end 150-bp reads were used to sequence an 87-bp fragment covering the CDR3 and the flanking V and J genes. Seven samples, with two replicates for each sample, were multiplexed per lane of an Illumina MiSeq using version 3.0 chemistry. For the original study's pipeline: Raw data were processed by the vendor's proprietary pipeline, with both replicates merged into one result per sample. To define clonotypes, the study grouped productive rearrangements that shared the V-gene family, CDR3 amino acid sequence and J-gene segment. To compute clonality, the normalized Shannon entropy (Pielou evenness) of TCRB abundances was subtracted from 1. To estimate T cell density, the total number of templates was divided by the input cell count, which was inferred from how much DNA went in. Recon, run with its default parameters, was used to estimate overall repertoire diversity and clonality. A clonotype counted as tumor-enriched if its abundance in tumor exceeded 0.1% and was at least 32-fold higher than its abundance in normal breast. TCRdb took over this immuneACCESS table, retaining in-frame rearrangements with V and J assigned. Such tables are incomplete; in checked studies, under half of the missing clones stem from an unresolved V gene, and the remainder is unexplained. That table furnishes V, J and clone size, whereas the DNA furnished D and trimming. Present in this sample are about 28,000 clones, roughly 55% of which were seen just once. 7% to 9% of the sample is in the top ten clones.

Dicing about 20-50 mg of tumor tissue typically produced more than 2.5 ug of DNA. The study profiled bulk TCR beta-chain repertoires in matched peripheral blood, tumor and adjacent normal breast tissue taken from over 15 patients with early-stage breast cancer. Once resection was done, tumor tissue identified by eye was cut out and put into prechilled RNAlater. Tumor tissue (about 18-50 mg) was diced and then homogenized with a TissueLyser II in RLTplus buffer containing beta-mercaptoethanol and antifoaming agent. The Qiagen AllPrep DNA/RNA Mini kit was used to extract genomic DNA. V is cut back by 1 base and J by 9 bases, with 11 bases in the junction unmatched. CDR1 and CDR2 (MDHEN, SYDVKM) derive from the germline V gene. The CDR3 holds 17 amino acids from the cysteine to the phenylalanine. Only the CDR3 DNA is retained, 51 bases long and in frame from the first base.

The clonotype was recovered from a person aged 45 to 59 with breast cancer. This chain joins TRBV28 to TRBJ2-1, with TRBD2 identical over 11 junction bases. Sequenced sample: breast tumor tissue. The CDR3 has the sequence CASSLLPLAGGGSEQFF. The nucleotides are TGTGCCAGCAGTTTATTGCCCCTAGCGGGAGGTGGGAGTGAGCAGTTCTTC.